Listed below are T cell receptor beta chains from one sample, sequenced in a study of shared clonotypes between healthy human individuals. Profiled with immunoSEQ multiplex PCR; TCRdb holds only in-frame clones, not every one. The data show under 600,000 clones, approximately 97% seen once. Sequenced material: naive CD4+ T cells sorted from blood. The receptors here all came from a woman aged 25 to 39 in good health. Each CDR3 is given with its conserved first and last residue.

v_gene: TRBV27; CDR3aa: CASGQDGVAKNIQYF
v_gene: TRBV5-6; CDR3aa: CASSLARGPNTEAFF
v_gene: TRBV27; CDR3aa: CASSLRGTGTNTEAFF
v_gene: TRBV28; CDR3aa: CASRPQGKETQYF
v_gene: TRBV11-3; CDR3aa: CASSAGGSAGEQFF
v_gene: TRBV27; CDR3aa: CASSATSYGGEKLFF
v_gene: TRBV28; CDR3aa: CASSLMIGIVDF
v_gene: TRBV28; CDR3aa: CASSPTLGQGENTGELFF
v_gene: TRBV2; CDR3aa: CASRARTGFGEKLFF
v_gene: TRBV19; CDR3aa: CASSKGPGGNEQFF
v_gene: TRBV19; CDR3aa: CASSIERYSYEQYF
v_gene: TRBV6-1; CDR3aa: CASSDPGLAGFTGELFF
v_gene: TRBV11-2; CDR3aa: CASSSGLAGNTDTQYF
v_gene: TRBV28; CDR3aa: CASSPSGRRGDTQYF
v_gene: TRBV5-1; CDR3aa: CASSLGPGQGAQETQYF
v_gene: TRBV6-5; CDR3aa: CASSYLTSGQRETQYF
v_gene: TRBV29-1; CDR3aa: CSVGLAGDTQYF
v_gene: TRBV28; CDR3aa: CASRSAGPEGYIQYF
v_gene: TRBV18; CDR3aa: CASSPLTDVSDTQYF
v_gene: TRBV28; CDR3aa: CASSAGRRQNIQYF
v_gene: TRBV27; CDR3aa: CASSRRGDFYNEQFF
v_gene: TRBV9; CDR3aa: CASSARAGVTGELFF
v_gene: TRBV5-1; CDR3aa: CASKGDTNQKLFF
v_gene: TRBV6-6; CDR3aa: CASSYSPGQGADEQFF
v_gene: TRBV7-2; CDR3aa: CASSFKNIQYF
v_gene: TRBV10-1; CDR3aa: CASSESRQDYEQYF
v_gene: TRBV2; CDR3aa: CASSYTVTGGKSETQYF
v_gene: TRBV28; CDR3aa: CASSLSFVAGNISYEQYF
v_gene: TRBV11-3; CDR3aa: CASSLGRETDTQYF
v_gene: TRBV11-3; CDR3aa: CASSSNEGNEQFF
v_gene: TRBV27; CDR3aa: CASSLTAGGPSDTGELFF
v_gene: TRBV7-2; CDR3aa: CASSLESSSYNEQFF
v_gene: TRBV19; CDR3aa: CASSLTEFTGELFF
v_gene: TRBV11-2; CDR3aa: CASSLLAGGSDTQYF
v_gene: TRBV7-9; CDR3aa: CASSSPSGSGTDTQYF
v_gene: TRBV7-6; CDR3aa: CASSPTEDRNSGANVLTF
v_gene: TRBV7-8; CDR3aa: CASSPRDRDTGELFF
v_gene: TRBV5-4; CDR3aa: CASSFSGRAEDIQYF
v_gene: TRBV19; CDR3aa: CASSPGHAFGELFF
v_gene: TRBV5-1; CDR3aa: CASSLGNTYEQYF
v_gene: TRBV10-3; CDR3aa: CAISETRARGEGTDTQYF
v_gene: TRBV10-3; CDR3aa: CAISGTESNQPQHF
v_gene: TRBV19; CDR3aa: CASSRAYGGSSYNEQFF
v_gene: TRBV28; CDR3aa: CASSDQGYGYTF
v_gene: TRBV4-1; CDR3aa: CASSQGSLGGELFF
v_gene: TRBV5-6; CDR3aa: CASTRGGSNQPQHF
v_gene: TRBV5-1; CDR3aa: CASSPGDRETEQYF
v_gene: TRBV19; CDR3aa: CASSRPTHGSAGNTIYF
v_gene: TRBV6-5; CDR3aa: CASSYDNNYGYTF
v_gene: TRBV10-3; CDR3aa: CAISARGSNQPQHF
v_gene: TRBV19; CDR3aa: CASSIGRARGNQPQHF
v_gene: TRBV19; CDR3aa: CASSRDRINTEAFF
v_gene: TRBV7-9; CDR3aa: CASSFMGVSTSTDTQYF
v_gene: TRBV30; CDR3aa: CAWRNYGATNYEQYF
v_gene: TRBV9; CDR3aa: CASSVGQATDTQYF
v_gene: TRBV27; CDR3aa: CASSLSGTGKETQYF